Listed below are T cell receptor beta chains from one sample, sequenced in a study of blood T cell repertoires in COVID-19. The table came from immunoSEQ multiplex PCR; TCRdb's copy has only in-frame clones and leaves some out. The sample includes some 300,000 clones, around nine tenths seen only once; the top ten take over 10%. Sequencing was performed on peripheral blood. The source of these receptors is a woman aged 70-85 years with COVID-19, enrolled during active disease. CDR3s include the opening cysteine and the closing phenylalanine or tryptophan. The D gene is left open where the match is weak. Expanded clones are given a class, and other clones once, few, many or no size at all.

J gene: TRBJ2-2
clone size: -
V gene: TRBV7-8
D gene: TRBD1
CDR3 DNA: TGTGCCAGCAGCTTACAACAGGGGGCATCCGGGGAGCTGTTTTTT
CDR3 protein: CASSLQQGASGELFF

J gene: TRBJ2-2
clone size: few
V gene: TRBV14
D gene: TRBD2
CDR3 DNA: TGTGCCAGCAGCCCAGCGGGGGAGGTTCGGTCCGGGGAGCTGTTTTTT
CDR3 protein: CASSPAGEVRSGELFF

J gene: TRBJ2-7
clone size: -
V gene: TRBV19
D gene: TRBD1
CDR3 DNA: TGTGCCAGTAGTCCACTCCGGGACAGGGGGTCCGAGCAGTACTTC
CDR3 protein: CASSPLRDRGSEQYF

J gene: TRBJ2-7
clone size: -
V gene: TRBV20-1
D gene: -
CDR3 DNA: TGCAGTGCTAGAACCCAGGTCGAGCAGTACTTC
CDR3 protein: CSARTQVEQYF

J gene: TRBJ2-7
clone size: -
V gene: TRBV9
D gene: TRBD2
CDR3 DNA: TGTGCCAGCAGCGTTGGGGCGGGGGGAACCTACGAGCAGTACTTC
CDR3 protein: CASSVGAGGTYEQYF

J gene: TRBJ2-3
clone size: -
V gene: TRBV30
D gene: TRBD2
CDR3 DNA: TGTGCCTGGAGCGGAGGCCTTAGCGGGTTTAGCACAGATACGCAGTATTTT
CDR3 protein: CAWSGGLSGFSTDTQYF

J gene: TRBJ1-1
clone size: -
V gene: TRBV5-5
D gene: -
CDR3 DNA: TGTGCCAGCAGCCAGAACCCCGGGGAAAACACTGAAGCTTTCTTT
CDR3 protein: CASSQNPGENTEAFF

J gene: TRBJ2-5
clone size: -
V gene: TRBV10-1
D gene: -
CDR3 DNA: TGCGCCAGCAGTGAGTTGAACAATCTTGCGGTGGAGACCCAGTACTTC
CDR3 protein: CASSELNNLAVETQYF

J gene: TRBJ1-1
clone size: -
V gene: TRBV3-1/TRBV3-2
D gene: -
CDR3 DNA: TGTGCCAGCAGCCAAGATGCCAGGGGCACTGAAGCTTTCTTT
CDR3 protein: CASSQDARGTEAFF

J gene: TRBJ1-2
clone size: few
V gene: TRBV9
D gene: -
CDR3 DNA: TGTGCCAGCACCCCGCCAGGGGTCGGGGGCTACACCTTC
CDR3 protein: CASTPPGVGGYTF

J gene: TRBJ1-4
clone size: few
V gene: TRBV5-1
D gene: -
CDR3 DNA: TGCGCCAGCAGCTTGGGGGCGCAGATTAATGAAAAACTGTTTTTT
CDR3 protein: CASSLGAQINEKLFF

J gene: TRBJ2-7
clone size: -
V gene: TRBV30
D gene: -
CDR3 DNA: TGTGCCCCGACGCTCGAGCCAGGGGCGTCGGACGAGCAGTACTTC
CDR3 protein: CAPTLEPGASDEQYF

J gene: TRBJ1-1
clone size: -
V gene: TRBV2
D gene: -
CDR3 DNA: TGTGCCAGCAGTGAAAGGGGTGGCGCTGAAGCTTTCTTT
CDR3 protein: CASSERGGAEAFF

J gene: TRBJ1-5
clone size: -
V gene: TRBV6-2/TRBV6-3
D gene: -
CDR3 DNA: TGTGCCAGCAGTCGGACAGTTTTTCAGCCCCAGCATTTT
CDR3 protein: CASSRTVFQPQHF

J gene: TRBJ2-6
clone size: -
V gene: TRBV7-2
D gene: -
CDR3 DNA: TGTGCCAGCAGCTTTCCCCCGCGGGGTTTCTCTGGGGCCAACGTCCTGACTTTC
CDR3 protein: CASSFPPRGFSGANVLTF

J gene: TRBJ1-1
clone size: -
V gene: TRBV2
D gene: -
CDR3 DNA: TGTGCCAGCAGTGTCGAGATCAACACTGAAGCTTTCTTT
CDR3 protein: CASSVEINTEAFF

J gene: TRBJ2-7
clone size: -
V gene: TRBV7-9
D gene: -
CDR3 DNA: TGTGCCAGCAGGGACAACTCCTACGAGCAGTACTTC
CDR3 protein: CASRDNSYEQYF

J gene: TRBJ2-5
clone size: -
V gene: TRBV9
D gene: TRBD2
CDR3 DNA: TGTGCCAGCAGCGGGGGACTAGCGGGAAACCAAGAGACCCAGTACTTC
CDR3 protein: CASSGGLAGNQETQYF

J gene: TRBJ1-1
clone size: -
V gene: TRBV9
D gene: -
CDR3 DNA: TGTGCCAGCAGCGTAGGTGAAGGGGTTGTGAACACTGAAGCTTTCTTT
CDR3 protein: CASSVGEGVVNTEAFF

J gene: TRBJ2-3
clone size: -
V gene: TRBV7-9
D gene: TRBD2
CDR3 DNA: TGTGCCAGCAGCTTTAGCGGGGGGGCGCAGTATTTT
CDR3 protein: CASSFSGGAQYF